This T cell receptor beta chain derives from a study of blood T cell repertoires in COVID-19. The overall study: From T cells, B-cell-depleted T cells, or PBMCs came the material, which was cDNA or gDNA.

In the original workflow: Amplified reference gene primers provided the basis for estimating nucleated cell counts. This table comes from immunoSEQ multiplex PCR, and its TCRdb copy is limited to in-frame clones, with some not included. D and trimming come from the DNA, and the V and J calls and clone size come from that table. The repertoire holds about 410,000 clones, with about 88% as singletons. The germline CDR1 and CDR2 sequences are SGDLS and YYNGEE. This CDR3 spans 13 amino acids. With 0 bases removed from V and 13 bases from J, the gap between germline ends came to 16 bases. Enrolment of Seattle patients took place during active infection, and they were followed longitudinally.

The source is a woman between 35 and 50 years old with COVID-19, enrolled during active disease. The specimen sequenced was peripheral blood. The chain employs TRBV9 and TRBJ1-1; D gene uncertain. The CDR3: CASSVGGPTGVFF. The CDR3 nucleotides read TGTGCCAGCAGCGTAGGAGGGCCGACGGGCGTTTTCTTT. The whole variable domain, remainder taken from reference TRBV9 and TRBJ1-1, is DSGVTQTPKHLITATGQRVTLRCSPRSGDLSVYWYQQSLDQGLQFLIQYYNGEERAKGNILERFSAQQFPDLHSELNLSSLELGDSALYFCASSVGGPTGVFFGQGTRLTVV.